This T cell receptor delta chain was captured by sequencing in a study of gamma-delta T cells after stem cell transplantation. TCRdb called clones anew from the RT-PCR reads with CATT. This table has 350 to 450 delta-chain clones, around 6% appearing once. This clone occurred a few times. It is likely a read error: a sequence one base away is far more abundant. Other DNA sequences of this sample code for an identical CDR3. V shed 2 bases and J 3 bases; nucleotides not matched to a gene: 7. This CDR3 contains 15 residues. Per the germline V gene, CDR1 is GEAIGNYY and CDR2 is EKD. The TCR was taken from a human donor. It is not recorded whose cells these are; they may come from a transplant donor. This sequence joins TRDV2 and TRDJ1; 8 bases are a match to TRDD3. Source material: gamma-delta T cells. The CDR3 sequence is CACDNWGIRADKLIF. CDR3 bases: TGTGCCTGTGACAATTGGGGGATCCGGGCCGATAAACTCATCTTT.